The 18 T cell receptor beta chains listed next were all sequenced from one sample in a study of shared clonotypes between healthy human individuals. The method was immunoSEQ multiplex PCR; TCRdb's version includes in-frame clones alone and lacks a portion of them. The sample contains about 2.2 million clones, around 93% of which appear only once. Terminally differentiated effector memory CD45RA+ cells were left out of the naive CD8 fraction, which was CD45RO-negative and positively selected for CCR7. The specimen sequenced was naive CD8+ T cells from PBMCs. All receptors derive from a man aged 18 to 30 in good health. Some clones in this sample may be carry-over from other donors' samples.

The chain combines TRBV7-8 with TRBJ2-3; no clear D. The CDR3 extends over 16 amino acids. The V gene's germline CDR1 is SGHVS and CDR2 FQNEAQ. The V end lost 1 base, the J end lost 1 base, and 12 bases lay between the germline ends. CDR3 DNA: TGTGCCAGCAGCTTAGTGTACGGCGTGGGCACAGATACGCAGTATTTT. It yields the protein CASSLVYGVGTDTQYF.

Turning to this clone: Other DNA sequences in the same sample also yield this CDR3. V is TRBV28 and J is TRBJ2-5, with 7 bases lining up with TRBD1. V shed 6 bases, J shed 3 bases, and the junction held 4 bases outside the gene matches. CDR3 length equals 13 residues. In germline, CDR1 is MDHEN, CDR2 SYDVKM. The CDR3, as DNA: TGTGCCAGCAGGCCAACAGGGGAAGAGACCCAGTACTTC. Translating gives CASRPTGEETQYF. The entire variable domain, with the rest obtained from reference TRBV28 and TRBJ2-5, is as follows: DVKVTQSSRYLVKRTGEKVFLECVQDMDHENMFWYRQDPGLGLRLIYFSYDVKMKEKGDIPEGYSVSREKKERFSLILESASTNQTSMYLCASRPTGEETQYFGPGTRLLVL.

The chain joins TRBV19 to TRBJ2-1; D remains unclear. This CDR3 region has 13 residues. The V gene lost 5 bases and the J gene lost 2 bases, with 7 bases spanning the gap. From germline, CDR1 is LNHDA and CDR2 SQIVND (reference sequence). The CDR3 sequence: CASSVVTYNEQFF. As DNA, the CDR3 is TGTGCCAGTAGTGTCGTAACCTACAATGAGCAGTTCTTC.

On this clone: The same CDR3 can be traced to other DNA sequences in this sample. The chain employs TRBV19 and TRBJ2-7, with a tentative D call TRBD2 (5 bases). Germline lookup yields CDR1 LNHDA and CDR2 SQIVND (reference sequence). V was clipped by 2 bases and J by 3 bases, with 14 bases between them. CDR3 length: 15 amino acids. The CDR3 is CASSISGEGSYEQYF. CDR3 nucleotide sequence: TGTGCCAGTAGTATATCCGGGGAAGGGAGCTACGAGCAGTACTTC.

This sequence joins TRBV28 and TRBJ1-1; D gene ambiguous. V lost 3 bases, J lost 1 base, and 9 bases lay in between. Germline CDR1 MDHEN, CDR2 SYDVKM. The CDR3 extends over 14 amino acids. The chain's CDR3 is CASSFFLPNTEAFF. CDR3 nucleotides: TGTGCCAGCAGTTTTTTCCTGCCGAACACTGAAGCTTTCTTT. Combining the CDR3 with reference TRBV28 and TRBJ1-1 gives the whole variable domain DVKVTQSSRYLVKRTGEKVFLECVQDMDHENMFWYRQDPGLGLRLIYFSYDVKMKEKGDIPEGYSVSREKKERFSLILESASTNQTSMYLCASSFFLPNTEAFFGQGTRLTVV.

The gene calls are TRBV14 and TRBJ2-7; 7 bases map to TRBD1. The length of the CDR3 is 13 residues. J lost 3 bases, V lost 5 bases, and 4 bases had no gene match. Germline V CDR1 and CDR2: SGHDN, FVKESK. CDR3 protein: CASSLAGGYEQYF. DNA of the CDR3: TGTGCCAGCAGCTTGGCAGGGGGCTACGAGCAGTACTTC.

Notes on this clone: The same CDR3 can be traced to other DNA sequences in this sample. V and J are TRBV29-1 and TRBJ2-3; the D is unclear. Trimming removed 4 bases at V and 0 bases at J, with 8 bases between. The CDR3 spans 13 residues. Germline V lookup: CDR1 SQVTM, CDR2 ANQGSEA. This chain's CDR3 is CSVAGPSTDTQYF. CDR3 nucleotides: TGCAGCGTTGCCGGGCCAAGCACAGATACGCAGTATTTT.

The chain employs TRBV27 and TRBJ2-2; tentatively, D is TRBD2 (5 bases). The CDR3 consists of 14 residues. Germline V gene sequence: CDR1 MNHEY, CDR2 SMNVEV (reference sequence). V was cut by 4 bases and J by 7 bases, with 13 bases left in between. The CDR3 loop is CASSSGWGDGELFF. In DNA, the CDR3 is TGTGCCAGCAGTTCGGGGTGGGGAGACGGGGAGCTGTTTTTT.

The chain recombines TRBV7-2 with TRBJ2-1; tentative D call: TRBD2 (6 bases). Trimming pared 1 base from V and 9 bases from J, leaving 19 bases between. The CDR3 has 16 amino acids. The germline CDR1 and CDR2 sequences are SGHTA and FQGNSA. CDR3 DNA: TGTGCCAGCAGCTTAGGTTGGGTAGCGGCGATGGGTGAGCAGTTCTTC. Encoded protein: CASSLGWVAAMGEQFF.

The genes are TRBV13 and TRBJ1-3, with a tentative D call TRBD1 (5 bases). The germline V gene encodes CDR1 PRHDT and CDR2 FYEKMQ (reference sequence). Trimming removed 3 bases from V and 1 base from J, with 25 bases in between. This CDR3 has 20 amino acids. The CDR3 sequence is CASSFENINGDSGSGNTIYF. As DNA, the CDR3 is TGTGCCAGCAGCTTTGAGAACATCAACGGCGACAGTGGTTCTGGAAACACCATATATTTT.

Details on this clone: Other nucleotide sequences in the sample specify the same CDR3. CDR3 sequence (DNA): TGTGCCAGCAGTTTATCGAGCGGGGAGCTGTTTTTT. It yields the protein CASSLSSGELFF. V and J are TRBV27 and TRBJ2-2; D is ambiguous. V shed 0 bases and J shed 7 bases, with 3 bases lying between them. The CDR3 consists of 12 residues. CDR1 MNHEY and CDR2 SMNVEV come from the germline V gene (reference sequence).

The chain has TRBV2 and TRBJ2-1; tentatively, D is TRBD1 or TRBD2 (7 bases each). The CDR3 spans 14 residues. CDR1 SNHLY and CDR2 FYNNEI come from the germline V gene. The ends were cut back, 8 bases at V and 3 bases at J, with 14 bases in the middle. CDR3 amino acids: CASGGRDSYNEQFF. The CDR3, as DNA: TGTGCCAGCGGGGGGAGGGACAGCTACAATGAGCAGTTCTTC.

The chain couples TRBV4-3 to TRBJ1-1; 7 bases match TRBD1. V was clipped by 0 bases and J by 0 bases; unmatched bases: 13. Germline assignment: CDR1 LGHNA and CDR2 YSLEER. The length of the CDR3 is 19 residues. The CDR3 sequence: CASSQDPLGGGRMNTEAFF. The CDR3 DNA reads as TGCGCCAGCAGCCAAGATCCCCTTGGAGGGGGCAGGATGAACACTGAAGCTTTCTTT.

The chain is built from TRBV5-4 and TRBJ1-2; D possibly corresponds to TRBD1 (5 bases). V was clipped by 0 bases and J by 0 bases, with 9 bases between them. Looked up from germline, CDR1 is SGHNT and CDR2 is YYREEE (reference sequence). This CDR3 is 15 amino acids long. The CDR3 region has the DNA TGTGCCAGCAGCTTGGGGTTGGGGGCTAACTATGGCTACACCTTC. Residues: CASSLGLGANYGYTF.

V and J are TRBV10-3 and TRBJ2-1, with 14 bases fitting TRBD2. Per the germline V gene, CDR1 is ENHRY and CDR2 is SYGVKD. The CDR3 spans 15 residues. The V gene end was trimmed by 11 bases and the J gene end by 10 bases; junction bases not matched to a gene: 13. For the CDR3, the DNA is TGTGCCTTCTCGCCGGGACTAGCGGGAGAAGACGAGCAGTTCTTC. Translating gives CAFSPGLAGEDEQFF.

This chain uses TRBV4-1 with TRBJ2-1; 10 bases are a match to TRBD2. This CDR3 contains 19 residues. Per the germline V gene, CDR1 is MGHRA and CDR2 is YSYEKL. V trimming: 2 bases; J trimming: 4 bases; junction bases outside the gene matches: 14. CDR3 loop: CASSQSASGRAQLYNEQFF. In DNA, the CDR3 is TGCGCCAGCAGCCAATCGGCTAGCGGGAGAGCCCAACTATACAATGAGCAGTTCTTC.

Here the CDR3 DNA reads TGTGCCAGCAGTTTATGGACAGGGAGTAATTCACCCCTCCACTTT. Translation: CASSLWTGSNSPLHF. The chain is built from TRBV27 and TRBJ1-6; TRBD1 agrees at 8 bases. The CDR3 is 15 amino acids. The germline V gene has CDR1 MNHEY and CDR2 SMNVEV (reference sequence). Trimming removed 1 base from V and 6 bases from J; junction bases left unmatched: 2.

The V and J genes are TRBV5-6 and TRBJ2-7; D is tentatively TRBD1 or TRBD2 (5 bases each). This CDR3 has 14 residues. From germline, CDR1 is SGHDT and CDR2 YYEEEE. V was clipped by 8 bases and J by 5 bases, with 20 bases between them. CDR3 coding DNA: TGTGCCAGTAGTTACGGGTCGGGGCCGGACGAGCAGTACTTC. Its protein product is CASSYGSGPDEQYF.